This T cell receptor (beta chain) originates from a study of cytomegalovirus exposure and HLA in healthy donors. V lost 5 bases, J lost 5 bases, and 16 bases lay in between. Per germline, CDR1 LGHNA and CDR2 YNFKEQ. The CDR3 runs 15 residues. Study-level findings and limits: Common viral pathogens were later found to be apparently linked to several of the most significant clusters. In an earlier analysis, in some 600 donors, most V segments appeared productive either ~90% or ~30% of the time. Among TCR beta chains of equal frequency, HLA-associated ones were more clonally expanded in a later analysis.

Use of 60 Vbeta and 13 Jbeta primers characterized the PCR. Assay: immunoSEQ multiplex PCR; the TCRdb copy retains only in-frame clones and omits some. Altogether nearly 200,000 clones are present, about 89% being singletons, with the ten largest covering 1.3%. With respect to this clone: The antigen is unknown.

Healthy donors of bone marrow made up the group. The sequence came from a man aged 25-45 years in good health and CMV-seronegative. Sequenced sample: PBMCs. This chain links TRBV4-2 with TRBJ1-5; D perhaps matches TRBD1 (6 bases). The CDR3 sequence: CASSLQGPGDQPQHF. The CDR3 DNA reads as TGTGCCAGCAGCTTACAGGGCCCCGGGGATCAGCCCCAGCATTTT.